This entry lists 8 T cell receptor beta chains sequenced from one sample in a study of blood T cell repertoires in COVID-19. The assay was immunoSEQ multiplex PCR, and TCRdb's table has in-frame clones only and misses some. The repertoire consists of roughly 110,000 clones, with around 75% occurring once and the leading ten covering 0.9%. Material: peripheral blood. These receptors originate from a human donor with acute or convalescent COVID-19. The donor label of this sample is uncertain.

V and J are TRBV10-2 and TRBJ2-7, with D unresolved. This CDR3 is built from 11 residues. Germline CDR1 is WSHSY and CDR2 is SAAADI. V dropped 9 bases and J dropped 3 bases, with 9 bases sitting between them. CDR3 nucleotides: TGCGCCAGTTCGAACAGCTACGAGCAGTACGTC. This sequence encodes CASSNSYEQYV.

This chain connects TRBV3-1 (or the pseudogene TRBV3-2) to TRBJ2-5; a weak D match, TRBD1 (5 bases). There are 13 residues in the CDR3. V lost 4 bases, J lost 2 bases, and 8 bases lay in between. Germline V CDR1 and CDR2: LGHDT, YNNKEL (reference sequence). The CDR3 region is CASSPTEQETQYF. CDR3 bases: TGTGCCAGCAGCCCGACAGAGCAAGAGACCCAGTACTTC.

The chain couples TRBV7-2 to TRBJ2-1, with TRBD2 matching 11 bases. Trimming took 2 bases from V and 7 from J; bases not matched to a gene: 7. Germline CDR1 is SGHTA and CDR2 is FQGNSA. CDR3 length: 16 residues. In DNA, the CDR3 is TGTGCCAGCAGCTTATCTCCGACTAGCGGGGTGAATGAGCAGTTCTTC. Its protein product is CASSLSPTSGVNEQFF.

This chain connects TRBV7-9 to TRBJ1-6; no clear D gene. The CDR3 is made up of 14 amino acids. Germline CDR1 is SEHNR and CDR2 is FQNEAQ (reference sequence). Trimming removed 5 bases at V and 5 bases at J, with 10 bases between. CDR3 DNA sequence: TGTGCCAGCAGCCTGGAACGGGATAATTCACCCCTCCACTTT. As protein: CASSLERDNSPLHF.

The V gene is TRBV19, the J gene TRBJ2-4; D is unclear. The V gene's germline CDR1 is LNHDA and CDR2 SQIVND (reference sequence). The CDR3 length is 14 residues. V shed 7 bases and J shed 0 bases, with 10 bases lying between them. CDR3 bases: TGTGCCAGTATGGCCACGCTAGCCAAAAACATTCAGTACTTC. Protein product: CASMATLAKNIQYF.

The V call is TRBV24-1, the J call TRBJ1-5; the match to TRBD1 covers 7 bases. CDR1 KGHDR and CDR2 SFDVKD come from the germline V gene. V lost 7 bases to trimming and J lost 0 bases; unmatched junction nucleotides: 11. This CDR3 comprises 17 residues. The CDR3 spells CATSPGQVPFSNQPQHF. As DNA, the CDR3 is TGTGCCACCAGCCCCGGACAGGTTCCCTTTAGCAATCAGCCCCAGCATTTT.

The genes are TRBV4-1 and TRBJ2-1, with D possibly being TRBD1 (6 bases). Germline loops: CDR1 MGHRA, CDR2 YSYEKL. Trimming cost V 0 bases and J 4 bases, with 13 bases left between them. The CDR3 totals 16 residues. CDR3 bases: TGCGCCAGCAGCCAAGATGTTGGGGACACATACAATGAGCAGTTCTTC. Its protein product is CASSQDVGDTYNEQFF.

The chain joins TRBV5-6 to TRBJ1-5; tentatively, D is TRBD1 (5 bases). The CDR3 sequence is 14 residues long. The V gene's germline CDR1 is SGHDT and CDR2 YYEEEE. Between the trimmed V and J ends, which lost 1 base and 4 bases, there was a span of 9 bases. DNA of the CDR3: TGTGCCAGCAGCTTGCAGGGCTCAAATCAGCCCCAGCATTTT. It yields the protein CASSLQGSNQPQHF. Drawing the rest from reference TRBV5-6 and TRBJ1-5, the complete variable domain is DAGVTQSPTHLIKTRGQQVTLRCSPKSGHDTVSWYQQALGQGPQFIFQYYEEEERQRGNFPDRFSGHQFPNYSSELNVNALLLGDSALYLCASSLQGSNQPQHFGDGTRLSIL.